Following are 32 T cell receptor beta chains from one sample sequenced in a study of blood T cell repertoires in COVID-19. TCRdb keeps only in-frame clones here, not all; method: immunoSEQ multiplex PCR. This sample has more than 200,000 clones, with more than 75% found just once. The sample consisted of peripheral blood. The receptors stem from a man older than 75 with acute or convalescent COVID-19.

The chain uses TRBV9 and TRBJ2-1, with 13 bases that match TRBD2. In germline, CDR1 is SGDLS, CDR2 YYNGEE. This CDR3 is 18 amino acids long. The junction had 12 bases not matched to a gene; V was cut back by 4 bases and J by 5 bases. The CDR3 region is CASSRGLAGVGDDNEQFF. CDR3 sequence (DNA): TGTGCCAGCAGCCGCGGACTAGCGGGGGTGGGAGACGACAATGAGCAGTTCTTC.

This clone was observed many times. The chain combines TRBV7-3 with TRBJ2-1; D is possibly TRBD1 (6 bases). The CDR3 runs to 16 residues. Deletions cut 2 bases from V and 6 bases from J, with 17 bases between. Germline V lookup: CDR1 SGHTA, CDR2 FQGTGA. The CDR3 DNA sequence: TGTGCCAGCAGCTTAGCACCGGGACACCTGGGCAATGAGCAGTTCTTC. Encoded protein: CASSLAPGHLGNEQFF.

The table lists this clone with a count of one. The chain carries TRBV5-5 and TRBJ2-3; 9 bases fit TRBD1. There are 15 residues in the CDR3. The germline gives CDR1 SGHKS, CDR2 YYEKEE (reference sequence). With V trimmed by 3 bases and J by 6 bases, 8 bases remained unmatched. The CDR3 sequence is CASSWTRDRVDTQYF. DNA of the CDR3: TGTGCCAGCAGCTGGACCCGGGACAGGGTGGATACGCAGTATTTT.

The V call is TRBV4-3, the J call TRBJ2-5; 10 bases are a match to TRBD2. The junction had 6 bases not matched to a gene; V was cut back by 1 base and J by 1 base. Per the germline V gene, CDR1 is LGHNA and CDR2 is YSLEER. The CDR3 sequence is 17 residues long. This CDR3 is CASSQALTSGVQETQYF. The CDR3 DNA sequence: TGCGCCAGCAGCCAAGCGTTAACTAGCGGGGTCCAAGAGACCCAGTACTTC.

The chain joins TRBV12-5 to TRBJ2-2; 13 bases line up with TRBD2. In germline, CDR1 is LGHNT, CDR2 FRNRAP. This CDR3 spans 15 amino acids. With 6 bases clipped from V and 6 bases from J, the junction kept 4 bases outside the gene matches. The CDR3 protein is CASGWTSGSAGELFF. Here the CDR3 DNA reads TGTGCTAGTGGATGGACTAGCGGGAGTGCCGGGGAGCTGTTTTTT. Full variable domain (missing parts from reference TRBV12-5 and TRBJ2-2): DARVTQTPRHKVTEMGQEVTMRCQPILGHNTVFWYRQTMMQGLELLAYFRNRAPLDDSGMPKDRFSAEMPDATLATLKIQPSEPRDSAVYFCASGWTSGSAGELFFGEGSRLTVL.

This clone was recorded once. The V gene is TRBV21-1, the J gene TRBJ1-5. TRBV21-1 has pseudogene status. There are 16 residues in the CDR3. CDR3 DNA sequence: TGTGCCAGCAGCAAAATTCCGGGGGGAAGCAATCAGCCCCAGCATTTT. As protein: CASSKIPGGSNQPQHF.

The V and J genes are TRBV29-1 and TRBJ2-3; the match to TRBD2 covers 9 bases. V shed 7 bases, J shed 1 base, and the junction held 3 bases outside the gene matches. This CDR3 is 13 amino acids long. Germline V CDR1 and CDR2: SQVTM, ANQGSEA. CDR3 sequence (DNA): TGCAGCGGGGGGACTAGCCGCACAGATACGCAGTATTTT. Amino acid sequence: CSGGTSRTDTQYF.

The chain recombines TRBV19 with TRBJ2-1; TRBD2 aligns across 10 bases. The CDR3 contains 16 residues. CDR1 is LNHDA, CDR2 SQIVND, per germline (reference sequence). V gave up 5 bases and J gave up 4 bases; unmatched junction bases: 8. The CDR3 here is CASSVSLAGGYNEQFF. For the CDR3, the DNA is TGTGCCAGTAGTGTGTCGTTAGCGGGAGGTTACAATGAGCAGTTCTTC.

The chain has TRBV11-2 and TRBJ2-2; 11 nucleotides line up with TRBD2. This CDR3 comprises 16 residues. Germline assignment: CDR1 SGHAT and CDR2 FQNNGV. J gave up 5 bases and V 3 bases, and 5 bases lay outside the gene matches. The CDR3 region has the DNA TGTGCCAGCAGCTTCCGACTAGCGGGATATACCGGGGAGCTGTTTTTT. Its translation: CASSFRLAGYTGELFF.

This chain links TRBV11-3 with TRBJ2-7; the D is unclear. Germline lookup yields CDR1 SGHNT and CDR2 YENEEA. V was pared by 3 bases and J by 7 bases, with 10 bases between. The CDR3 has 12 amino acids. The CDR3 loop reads CASSFYRREQYV. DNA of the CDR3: TGTGCCAGCAGCTTTTATCGTCGGGAGCAGTACGTC.

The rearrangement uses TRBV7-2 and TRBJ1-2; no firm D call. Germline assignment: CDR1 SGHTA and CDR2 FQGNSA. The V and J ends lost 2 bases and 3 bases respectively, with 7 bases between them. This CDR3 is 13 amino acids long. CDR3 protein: CASSLSVDYGYTF. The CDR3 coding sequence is TGTGCCAGCAGCTTAAGCGTTGACTATGGCTACACCTTC.

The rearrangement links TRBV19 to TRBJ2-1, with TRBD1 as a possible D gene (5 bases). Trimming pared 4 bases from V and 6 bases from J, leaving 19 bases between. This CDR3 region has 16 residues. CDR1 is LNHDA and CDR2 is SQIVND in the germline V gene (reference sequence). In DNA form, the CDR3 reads TGTGCCAGTAGTAGCCAGGGCGGTATTACCTTCAATGAGCAGTTCTTC. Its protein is CASSSQGGITFNEQFF.

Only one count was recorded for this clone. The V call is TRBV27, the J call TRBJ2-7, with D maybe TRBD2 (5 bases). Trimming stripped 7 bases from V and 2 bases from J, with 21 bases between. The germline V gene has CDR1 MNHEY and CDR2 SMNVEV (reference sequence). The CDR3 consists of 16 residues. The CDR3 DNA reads TGTGCCAGCACCTCTAGGAGCGGAAGAAGCCCCTACGAGCAGTACTTC. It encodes CASTSRSGRSPYEQYF.

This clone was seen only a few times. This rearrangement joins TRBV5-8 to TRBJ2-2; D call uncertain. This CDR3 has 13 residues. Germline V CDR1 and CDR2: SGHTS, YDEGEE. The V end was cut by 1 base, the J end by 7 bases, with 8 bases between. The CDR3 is CASSLNRGGELFF. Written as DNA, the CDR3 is TGTGCCAGCAGCTTGAATAGAGGCGGGGAGCTGTTTTTT.

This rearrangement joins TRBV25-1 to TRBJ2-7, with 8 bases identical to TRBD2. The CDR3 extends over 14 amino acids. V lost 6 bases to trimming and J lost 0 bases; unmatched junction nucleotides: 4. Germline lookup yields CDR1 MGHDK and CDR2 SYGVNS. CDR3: CASSGAGGSYEQYF. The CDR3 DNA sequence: TGTGCCAGCAGCGGGGCGGGAGGCTCCTACGAGCAGTACTTC.

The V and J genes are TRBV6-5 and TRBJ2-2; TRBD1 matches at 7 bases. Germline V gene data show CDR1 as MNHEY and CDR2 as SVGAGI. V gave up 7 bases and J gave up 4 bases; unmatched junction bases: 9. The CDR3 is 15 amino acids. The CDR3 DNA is TGTGCCAGCACAGAAATGGGGACAGTCACCGGGGAGCTGTTTTTT. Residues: CASTEMGTVTGELFF.

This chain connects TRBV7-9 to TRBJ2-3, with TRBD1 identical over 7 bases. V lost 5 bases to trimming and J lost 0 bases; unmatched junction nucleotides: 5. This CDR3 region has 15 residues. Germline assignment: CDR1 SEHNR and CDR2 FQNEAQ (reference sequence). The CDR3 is CASSLIRGSTDTQYF. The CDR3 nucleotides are TGTGCCAGCAGCCTTATCAGGGGGAGCACAGATACGCAGTATTTT.

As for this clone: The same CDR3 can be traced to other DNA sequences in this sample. CDR3 in DNA: TGTGCCAGCAGTGACGGGACAGGGAGGAACACTGAAGCTTTCTTT. As protein: CASSDGTGRNTEAFF. The chain carries TRBV6-1 and TRBJ1-1, with TRBD1 identical over 9 bases. V shed 3 bases, J shed 1 base, and the junction held 3 bases outside the gene matches. This CDR3 is 15 amino acids long. Looked up from germline, CDR1 is MNHNS and CDR2 is SASEGT.

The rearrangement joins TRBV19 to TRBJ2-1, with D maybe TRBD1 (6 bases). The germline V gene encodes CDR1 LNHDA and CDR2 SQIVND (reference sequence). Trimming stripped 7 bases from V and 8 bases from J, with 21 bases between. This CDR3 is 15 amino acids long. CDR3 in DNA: TGTGCCAGTACCCAAGGACAGATAGGGGCCGATGAGCAGTTCTTC. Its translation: CASTQGQIGADEQFF.

DNA for the CDR3: TGTGCCAGCAGGGCTGACAGGGTAGCTGAAGCTTTCTTT. Protein product: CASRADRVAEAFF. The chain links TRBV2 to TRBJ1-1, with 7 bases identical to TRBD1. The CDR3 spans 13 residues. V shed 6 bases and J 6 bases; nucleotides not matched to a gene: 7. The germline gives CDR1 SNHLY, CDR2 FYNNEI.

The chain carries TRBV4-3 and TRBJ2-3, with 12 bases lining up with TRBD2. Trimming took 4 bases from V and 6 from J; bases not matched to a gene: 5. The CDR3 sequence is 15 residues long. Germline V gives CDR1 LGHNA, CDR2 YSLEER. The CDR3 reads CASSRRLAGEDTQYF. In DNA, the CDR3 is TGCGCCAGCAGCCGAAGACTAGCGGGGGAGGATACGCAGTATTTT.

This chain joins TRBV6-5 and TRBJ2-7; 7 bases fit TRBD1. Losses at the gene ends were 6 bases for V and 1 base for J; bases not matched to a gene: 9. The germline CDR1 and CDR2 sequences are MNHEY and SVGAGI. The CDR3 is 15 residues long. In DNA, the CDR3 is TGTGCCAGCAGCCTTGGACAGGTTGTATCCTACGAGCAGTACTTC. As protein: CASSLGQVVSYEQYF.

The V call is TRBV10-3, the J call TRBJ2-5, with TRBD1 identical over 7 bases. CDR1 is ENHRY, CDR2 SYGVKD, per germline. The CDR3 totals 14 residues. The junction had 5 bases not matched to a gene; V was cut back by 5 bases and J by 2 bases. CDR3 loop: CAISPGQTQETQYF. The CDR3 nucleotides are TGTGCCATCAGTCCGGGACAGACTCAAGAGACCCAGTACTTC.

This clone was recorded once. DNA for the CDR3: TGTGCCAGCAGTGAAATTGAGAGGGCAGTTAACACTGAAGCTTTCTTT. This gives the protein CASSEIERAVNTEAFF. This sequence joins TRBV6-1 and TRBJ1-1; D uncertain. Germline V gives CDR1 MNHNS, CDR2 SASEGT. CDR3 size: 16 residues. Trimming removed 2 bases at V and 2 bases at J, with 15 bases between.

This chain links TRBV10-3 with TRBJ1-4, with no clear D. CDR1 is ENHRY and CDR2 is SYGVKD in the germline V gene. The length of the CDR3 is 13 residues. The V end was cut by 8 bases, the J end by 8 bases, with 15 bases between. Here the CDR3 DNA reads TGTGCCATCGCCCCGCGGGAGAAGGAAAAACTGTTTTTT. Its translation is CAIAPREKEKLFF.

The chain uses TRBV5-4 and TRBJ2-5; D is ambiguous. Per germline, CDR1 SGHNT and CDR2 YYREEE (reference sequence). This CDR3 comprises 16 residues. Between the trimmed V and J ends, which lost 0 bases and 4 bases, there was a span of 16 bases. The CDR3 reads CASSLGSLVRGETQYF. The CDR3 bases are TGTGCCAGCAGCTTGGGGTCGTTGGTTAGAGGAGAGACCCAGTACTTC. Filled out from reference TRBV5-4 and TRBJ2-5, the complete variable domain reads ETGVTQSPTHLIKTRGQQVTLRCSSQSGHNTVSWYQQALGQGPQFIFQYYREEENGRGNFPPRFSGLQFPNYSSELNVNALELDDSALYLCASSLGSLVRGETQYFGPGTRLLVL.

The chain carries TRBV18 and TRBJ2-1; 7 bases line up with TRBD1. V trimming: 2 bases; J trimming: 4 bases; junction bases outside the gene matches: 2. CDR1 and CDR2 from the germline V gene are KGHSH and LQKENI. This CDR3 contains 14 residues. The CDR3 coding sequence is TGTGCCAGCTCACCAAAGACAGGGTACAATGAGCAGTTCTTC. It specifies CASSPKTGYNEQFF.

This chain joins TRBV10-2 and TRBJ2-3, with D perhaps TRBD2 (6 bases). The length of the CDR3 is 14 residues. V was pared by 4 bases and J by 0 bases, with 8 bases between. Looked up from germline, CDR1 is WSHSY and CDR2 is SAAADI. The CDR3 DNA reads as TGCGCCAGCAGTGTCGGGGGAAGCACAGATACGCAGTATTTT. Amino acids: CASSVGGSTDTQYF.

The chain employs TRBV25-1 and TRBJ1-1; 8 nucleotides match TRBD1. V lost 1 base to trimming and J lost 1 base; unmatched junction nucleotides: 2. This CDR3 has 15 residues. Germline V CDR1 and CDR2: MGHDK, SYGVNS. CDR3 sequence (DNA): TGTGCCAGCAGTGAATGGGACAGGCGGAACACTGAAGCTTTCTTT. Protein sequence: CASSEWDRRNTEAFF.

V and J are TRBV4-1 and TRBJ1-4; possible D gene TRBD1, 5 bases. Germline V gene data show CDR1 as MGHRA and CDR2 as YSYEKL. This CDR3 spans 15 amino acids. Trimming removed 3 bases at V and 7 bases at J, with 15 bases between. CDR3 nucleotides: TGCGCCAGCAGCCAGGCGGGCAGGGAGGTTGAAAAACTGTTTTTT. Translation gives CASSQAGREVEKLFF.

CDR3 in amino acids: CASSKGAPTGEQYV. The CDR3 DNA is TGTGCCAGCAGCAAAGGGGCGCCGACAGGCGAGCAGTACGTC. This sequence joins TRBV21-1 and TRBJ2-7; TRBD1 is the table's D call and was not checked against the DNA. TRBV21-1 is noted as a pseudogene. The CDR3 totals 14 residues.

The DNA for the CDR3 is TGTGCCAGCAGCTTAGTCCCCCTGACAGGCGCTTCTGGCAATCAGCCCCAGCATTTT. Its translation: CASSLVPLTGASGNQPQHF. The chain couples TRBV7-9 to TRBJ1-5, with a weak D call TRBD1 (6 bases). V lost 1 base, J lost 2 bases, and 21 bases lay in between. This CDR3 contains 19 residues. Germline V gene data show CDR1 as SEHNR and CDR2 as FQNEAQ (reference sequence).